These 4 T cell receptor beta chains were all obtained from the same sample, sequenced in a study of spatial heterogeneity in lung cancer. Their recognized antigens are unknown. Notes on the study in general: It was found that expanded intratumoral alpha and beta TCR counts tracked tumor mutation counts.

TCRdb analysed the 5' RACE reads with MiXCR anew, one entry per CDR3 protein. Of about 2,900 distinct CDR3 sequences listed, about 12% were seen once; the top ten hold 20% to 25%. This sample's time point: sample taken at primary tumor resection. Material: lung tumor tissue, obtained at surgery. The source is a male donor with early-stage non-small cell lung cancer.

This clonotype was observed a handful of times. The genes are TRBV9 and TRBJ1-5; D is perhaps TRBD1 (5 bases). The CDR3 spans 17 residues. CDR1 is SGDLS, CDR2 YYNGEE, per germline. Between the trimmed V and J ends, which lost 1 base and 5 bases, there was a span of 19 bases. The CDR3 region has the DNA TGTGCCAGCAGCGTATCTCCCCTACCAGGGTCGGATCAGCCCCAGCATTTT. Translating it yields CASSVSPLPGSDQPQHF.

This clonotype is labeled medium-sized. The chain combines TRBV20-1 with TRBJ2-3; D possibly corresponds to TRBD2 (6 bases). Trimming pared 0 bases from V and 4 bases from J, leaving 14 bases between. Germline assignment: CDR1 DFQATT and CDR2 SNEGSKA (reference sequence). This CDR3 spans 15 amino acids. For the CDR3, the DNA is TGCAGTGCTAGAGATCTCGACGGGAGAGCAGATACGCAGTATTTT. Amino acid sequence: CSARDLDGRADTQYF.

The chain uses TRBV18 and TRBJ2-1; weak D call: TRBD2 (6 bases). Germline V gene lookup returns CDR1 KGHSH and CDR2 LQKENI. The CDR3 is made up of 14 amino acids. Trimming took 8 bases from V and 4 from J, leaving 15 bases between them. CDR3 nucleotides: TGTGCCAGCACTCTGTCGGGGGAATACAATGAGCAGTTCTTC. This encodes CASTLSGEYNEQFF. Looking up the rest from reference TRBV18 and TRBJ2-1 gives the full variable domain: NAGVMQNPRHLVRRRGQEARLRCSPMKGHSHVYWYRQLPEEGLKFMVYLQKENIIDESGMPKERFSAEFPKEGPSILRIQQVVRGDSAAYFCASTLSGEYNEQFFGPGTRLTVL.

This clonotype is labeled medium-sized (0.01 to 0.1%). V usage is TRBV29-1 and J usage is TRBJ2-5; no clear D. Per germline, CDR1 SQVTM and CDR2 ANQGSEA. This CDR3 is built from 13 residues. Trimming stripped 4 bases from V and 5 bases from J, with 14 bases between. The CDR3 loop is CSVGTGSTETQYF. DNA for the CDR3: TGCAGCGTTGGGACCGGCAGTACGGAGACCCAGTACTTC.